This TCR beta chain was recorded in a study of cytotoxic CD8 clonotypes in ibrutinib-treated CLL. Sequencing used immunoSEQ multiplex PCR; TCRdb keeps in-frame clones, though not all of them. Here the sample spans 57,000 or so clones, 50% to 60% being singletons. The clonotype was recovered from a human donor with chronic lymphocytic leukemia. The starting material was PBMCs, obtained at disease progression, from a patient treated with ibrutinib.

This chain's CDR3 is CARRHRAPGTDTQYF. CDR3 DNA sequence: TGTGCCAGAAGGCACAGGGCCCCTGGAACAGATACGCAGTATTTT. The chain uses TRBV5-3 and TRBJ2-3; the D gene is possibly TRBD1 (6 bases). TRBV5-3 is labeled an ORF, and its function is uncertain. The CDR3 is 15 amino acids. The V gene lost 5 bases and the J gene lost 3 bases, with 16 bases spanning the gap.